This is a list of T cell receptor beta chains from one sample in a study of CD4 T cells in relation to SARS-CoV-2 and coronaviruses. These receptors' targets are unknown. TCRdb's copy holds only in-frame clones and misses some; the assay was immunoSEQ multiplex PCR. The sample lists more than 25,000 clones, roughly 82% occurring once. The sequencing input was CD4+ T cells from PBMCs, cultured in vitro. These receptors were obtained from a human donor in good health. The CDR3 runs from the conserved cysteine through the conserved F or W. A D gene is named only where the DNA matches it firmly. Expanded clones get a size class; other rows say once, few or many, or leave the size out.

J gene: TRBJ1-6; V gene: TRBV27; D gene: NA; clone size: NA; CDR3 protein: CASSLTWGGRGSPLHF; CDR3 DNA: TGTGCCAGCAGTCTAACCTGGGGGGGGCGGGGTTCACCCCTCCACTTT
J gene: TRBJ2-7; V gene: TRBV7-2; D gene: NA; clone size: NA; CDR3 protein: CASSLGSYEQYF; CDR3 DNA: TGTGCCAGCAGCTTAGGCAGCTACGAGCAGTACTTC
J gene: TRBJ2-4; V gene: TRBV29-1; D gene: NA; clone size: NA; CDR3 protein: CSVEIGKNIQYF; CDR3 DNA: TGCAGCGTTGAGATCGGGAAAAACATTCAGTACTTC
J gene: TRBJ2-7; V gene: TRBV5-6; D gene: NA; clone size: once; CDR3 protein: CASSPVSGTTPNEQYF; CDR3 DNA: TGTGCCAGCAGTCCCGTGTCCGGGACGACTCCCAACGAGCAGTACTTC
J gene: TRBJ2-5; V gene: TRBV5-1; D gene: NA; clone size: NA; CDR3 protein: CASSLAGQGGGTETQYF; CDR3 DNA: TGCGCCAGCAGCTTGGCCGGACAGGGAGGGGGTACAGAGACCCAGTACTTC
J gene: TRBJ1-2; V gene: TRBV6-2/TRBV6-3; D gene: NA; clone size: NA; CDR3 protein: CASSYTRDKGGYTF; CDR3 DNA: TGTGCCAGCAGTTATACACGGGACAAGGGCGGCTACACCTTC
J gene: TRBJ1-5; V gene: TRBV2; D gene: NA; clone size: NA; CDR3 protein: CASSATGHSNQPQHF; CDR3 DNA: TGTGCCAGCAGTGCTACAGGCCATAGCAATCAGCCCCAGCATTTT
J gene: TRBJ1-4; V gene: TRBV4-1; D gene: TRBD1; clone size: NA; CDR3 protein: CASSAGQGGEKLFF; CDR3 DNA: TGCGCCAGCAGCGCCGGACAGGGAGGTGAAAAACTGTTTTTT
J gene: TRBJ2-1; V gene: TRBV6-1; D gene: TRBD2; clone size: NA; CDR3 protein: CASSEAGRRGGIGEQFF; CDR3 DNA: TGTGCCAGCAGTGAAGCGGGGAGGCGGGGAGGGATCGGGGAGCAGTTCTTC
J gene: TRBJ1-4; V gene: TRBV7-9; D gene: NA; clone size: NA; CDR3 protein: CASSLGSINEKLFF; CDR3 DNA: TGTGCCAGCAGCTTAGGATCGATTAATGAAAAACTGTTTTTT
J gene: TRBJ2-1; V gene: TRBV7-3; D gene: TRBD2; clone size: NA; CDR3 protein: CASSLGSGTYNEQFF; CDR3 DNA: TGTGCCAGCAGCTTAGGGAGCGGGACCTACAATGAGCAGTTCTTC
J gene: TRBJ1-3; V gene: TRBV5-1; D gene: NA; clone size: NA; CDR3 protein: CASAQGPSGGNTIYF; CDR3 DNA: TGCGCCAGCGCCCAGGGACCCTCGGGTGGAAACACCATATATTTT
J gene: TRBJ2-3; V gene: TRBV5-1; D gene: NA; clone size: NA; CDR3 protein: CASTLAGPQTDTQYF; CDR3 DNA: TGCGCCAGCACCCTGGCGGGACCCCAGACAGATACGCAGTATTTT
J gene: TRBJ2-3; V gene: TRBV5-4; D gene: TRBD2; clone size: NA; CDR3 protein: CASSFPSGGPDTQYF; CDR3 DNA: TGTGCCAGCAGCTTCCCTAGCGGGGGGCCAGATACGCAGTATTTT
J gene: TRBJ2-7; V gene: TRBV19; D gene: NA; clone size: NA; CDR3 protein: CASSIMWGSSYEQYF; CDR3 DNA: TGTGCCAGTAGTATAATGTGGGGCAGCTCCTACGAGCAGTACTTC
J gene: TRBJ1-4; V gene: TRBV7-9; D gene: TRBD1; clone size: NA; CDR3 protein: CASSLRGTGIPEKLFF; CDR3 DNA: TGTGCCAGCAGCTTGAGGGGGACAGGGATCCCCGAAAAACTGTTTTTT
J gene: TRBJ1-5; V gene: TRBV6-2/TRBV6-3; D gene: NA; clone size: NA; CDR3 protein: CASSTPVPGVNQPQHF; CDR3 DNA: TGTGCCAGCAGTACCCCAGTTCCAGGTGTTAATCAGCCCCAGCATTTT